A single sample is the source of the 17 T cell receptor beta chains below, sequenced in a study of blood T cell repertoires in COVID-19. The protocol was immunoSEQ multiplex PCR, while the TCRdb copy is restricted to in-frame clones and leaves out a portion. The sample holds 150,000 to 180,000 clones, approximately 90% seen once. Sequenced sample: peripheral blood. Receptors originate from a woman in her 70s with acute or convalescent COVID-19.

This chain's CDR3 is CATSRRTSPKGGELFF. Here the CDR3 DNA reads TGTGCCACCAGTAGAAGGACTAGCCCCAAGGGCGGGGAGCTGTTTTTT. The V gene is TRBV24-1, the J gene TRBJ2-2, with TRBD2 matching 8 bases. Trimming at V came to 6 bases and at J to 7 bases, leaving 12 bases not matched to a gene. The germline CDR1 and CDR2 sequences are KGHDR and SFDVKD. This CDR3 comprises 16 residues.

The J gene is TRBJ1-2, the V gene TRBV2; 7 bases align to TRBD1. This CDR3 has 13 amino acids. Germline CDR1 reads SNHLY; CDR2 reads FYNNEI. The V and J ends lost 8 bases and 4 bases, in that order; junction bases with no gene match: 7. DNA for the CDR3: TGTGCCAGCCTAGACAGGGACTTCTATGGCTACACCTTC. Protein product: CASLDRDFYGYTF.

This chain joins TRBV7-9 and TRBJ2-5; 9 bases agree with TRBD1. The CDR3 totals 14 residues. After removal of 1 base from V and 4 bases from J, the junction contained 1 base not matched to a gene. CDR1 and CDR2 from the germline V gene are SEHNR and FQNEAQ (reference sequence). CDR3 nucleotide sequence: TGTGCCAGCAGCTTAGGACAGGGGGTAGAGACCCAGTACTTC. As protein: CASSLGQGVETQYF. The whole variable domain, filled in from reference TRBV7-9 and TRBJ2-5, reads DTGVSQNPRHKITKRGQNVTFRCDPISEHNRLYWYRQTLGQGPEFLTYFQNEAQLEKSRLLSDRFSAERPKGSFSTLEIQRTEQGDSAMYLCASSLGQGVETQYFGPGTRLLVL.

This rearrangement joins TRBV18 to TRBJ2-6; 7 bases agree with TRBD1. Germline V gene sequence: CDR1 KGHSH, CDR2 LQKENI. This CDR3 has 16 amino acids. The V and J ends lost 0 bases and 2 bases, in that order; junction bases with no gene match: 1. The CDR3 is CASSPPGQAGANVLTF. The CDR3 DNA sequence: TGTGCCAGCTCACCACCCGGACAGGCTGGGGCCAACGTCCTGACTTTC.

This chain joins TRBV7-9 and TRBJ2-1; 8 bases agree with TRBD1. V was pared by 2 bases and J by 0 bases, with 3 bases of the junction left unmatched. Germline CDR1 SEHNR, CDR2 FQNEAQ (reference sequence). This CDR3 contains 16 residues. DNA of the CDR3: TGTGCCAGCAGCTTACGGACAGGGAGCTCCTACAATGAGCAGTTCTTC. This gives the protein CASSLRTGSSYNEQFF.

V and J are TRBV5-8 and TRBJ2-5; D is perhaps TRBD2 (5 bases). Germline V CDR1 and CDR2: SGHTS, YDEGEE. The CDR3 runs 12 residues. The V and J ends lost 9 bases and 5 bases respectively, with 14 bases between them. CDR3 nucleotides: TGTGCCACCTCGGGATTCCGTGAGACCCAGTACTTC. It encodes CATSGFRETQYF.

In this sample, this clone turned up once. V and J are TRBV27 and TRBJ2-5, with 9 bases identical to TRBD2. J gave up 5 bases and V 3 bases, and 16 bases lay outside the gene matches. The CDR3 has 18 residues. Germline CDR1 MNHEY, CDR2 SMNVEV (reference sequence). As DNA, the CDR3 is TGTGCCAGCAGTTTCTCTGGGACTAGCCGGCCGTCCCGGGAGACCCAGTACTTC. Protein product: CASSFSGTSRPSRETQYF.

V and J are TRBV5-5 and TRBJ2-5; TRBD1 matches at 9 bases. The CDR3 loop spans 13 amino acids. The V segment lost 4 bases and the J segment 5 bases; nucleotides outside the gene matches: 3. CDR1 and CDR2 from the germline V gene are SGHKS and YYEKEE (reference sequence). The CDR3 protein is CASSRTGDETQYF. The CDR3, as DNA: TGTGCCAGCAGCCGGACAGGGGATGAGACCCAGTACTTC.

This rearrangement joins TRBV6-2 or TRBV6-3 to TRBJ2-5, with D uncertain. Trimming pared 0 bases from V and 7 bases from J, leaving 6 bases between. The CDR3 length is 12 residues. Germline CDR1 reads MNHEY; CDR2 reads SVGEGT. CDR3 in DNA: TGTGCCAGCAGTTACTCGCGCGGGACCCAGTACTTC. This encodes CASSYSRGTQYF.

The V and J genes are TRBV28 and TRBJ1-1; 7 nucleotides align to TRBD1. Per the germline V gene, CDR1 is MDHEN and CDR2 is SYDVKM. There are 15 residues in the CDR3. V was pared by 10 bases and J by 6 bases, with 17 bases of the junction left unmatched. CDR3 sequence: CAIQGSQGPLAEAFF. In nucleotides, the CDR3 is TGTGCCATCCAGGGCTCACAGGGGCCCCTGGCTGAAGCTTTCTTT.

The genes are TRBV7-9 and TRBJ1-1; 7 bases map to TRBD1. CDR1 is SEHNR, CDR2 FQNEAQ, per germline (reference sequence). This CDR3 is 14 amino acids long. Trimming took 5 bases from V and 3 from J; bases not matched to a gene: 6. The CDR3 sequence is CASSKRQGDTEAFF. The CDR3 nucleotides are TGTGCCAGCAGCAAACGACAGGGAGACACTGAAGCTTTCTTT.

The chain joins TRBV7-9 to TRBJ1-6; 9 nucleotides agree with TRBD1. Germline V gene data show CDR1 as SEHNR and CDR2 as FQNEAQ (reference sequence). V was clipped by 3 bases and J by 5 bases; unmatched bases: 11. The CDR3 sequence is 18 residues long. This CDR3 is CASSFYIGTGTNNSPLHF. The CDR3 DNA reads TGTGCCAGCAGCTTCTATATTGGGACAGGGACTAATAATTCACCCCTCCACTTT.

The genes are TRBV4-1 and TRBJ2-5, with D tentatively TRBD1 (6 bases). The CDR3 is 16 amino acids. Germline V gene sequence: CDR1 MGHRA, CDR2 YSYEKL. V shed 7 bases and J shed 1 base, with 19 bases lying between them. CDR3 in DNA: TGCGCCAGCAACCCATCGACAGGAATCCCCCAAGAGACCCAGTACTTC. Amino acid sequence: CASNPSTGIPQETQYF.

In its sample, this clone was seen once. This chain uses TRBV4-1 with TRBJ2-3, with 7 bases lining up with TRBD2. Losses at the gene ends were 6 bases for V and 1 base for J; bases not matched to a gene: 4. The CDR3 is 14 residues long. Germline lookup yields CDR1 MGHRA and CDR2 YSYEKL. The CDR3 coding sequence is TGCGCCAGCAGTTGGAGCGGGGGCACAGATACGCAGTATTTT. This translates into CASSWSGGTDTQYF.

V usage is TRBV12-3 or TRBV12-4 and J usage is TRBJ1-6, with D maybe TRBD1 (5 bases). The CDR3 length is 11 residues. Trimming cost V 4 bases and J 14 bases, with 9 bases left between them. In DNA, the CDR3 is TGTGCCAGCAGTTGGGGGGGGACCCTCCACTTT. Translating it yields CASSWGGTLHF.

The chain combines TRBV19 with TRBJ2-1; 7 bases align to TRBD1. V lost 0 bases to trimming and J lost 8 bases; unmatched junction nucleotides: 13. Germline V gives CDR1 LNHDA, CDR2 SQIVND (reference sequence). This CDR3 spans 17 amino acids. CDR3 loop: CASSIDPLRGHWDEQFF. CDR3 nucleotide sequence: TGTGCCAGTAGTATAGACCCGTTGAGGGGGCATTGGGATGAGCAGTTCTTC.

V is TRBV9 and J is TRBJ2-5; 8 nucleotides line up with TRBD2. Trimming took 6 bases from V and 5 from J; bases not matched to a gene: 9. Germline V CDR1 and CDR2: SGDLS, YYNGEE. There are 14 residues in the CDR3. This CDR3 reads CASTPGGGRETQYF. CDR3 sequence (DNA): TGTGCCAGCACACCGGGAGGGGGGCGGGAGACCCAGTACTTC.